A selection of T cell receptor beta chains follows, all from one sample in a study of blood T cell repertoires in COVID-19. Only in-frame clones appear in the TCRdb table, and some are missing; sequencing was by immunoSEQ multiplex PCR. Among 150,000 or so clones, almost 80% were seen once, and the ten largest hold 2.5% to 3%. Sequenced: PBMCs or T cells enriched from blood (not recorded which). These receptors all stem from a woman between 45 and 60 years old who had recovered from COVID-19. Both conserved end residues are trimmed from each CDR3.

TRBV19	TRBJ2-2	ASSIKAGTGELF
TRBV19	TRBJ1-5	ASSIEGGQPQH
TRBV28	TRBJ2-2	ASRRTGGTGELF
TRBV2	TRBJ1-4	ASSEALLGGINEKLF
TRBV5-5	TRBJ1-4	ASSLAPGGGEKLF
TRBV30	TRBJ1-4	AYNRRSKLF
TRBV12-3/TRBV12-4	TRBJ2-1	ASSFGERNEQF
TRBV11-2	TRBJ2-7	ASSLDTRQGPYEQY
TRBV9	TRBJ1-3	ASSVGRYSGNTIY
TRBV5-1	TRBJ2-5	ASSLGGGGETQY
TRBV18	TRBJ2-1	ASSPPNSGEQF
TRBV7-2	TRBJ2-7	ASSLVGSGYYEQY
TRBV5-1	TRBJ1-2	ASSLDRGSNT
TRBV5-4	TRBJ2-6	ASSPQPGAEANVLT